This TCR beta chain was sequenced in a study of cytomegalovirus exposure and HLA in healthy donors. This clone was observed a few times. The antigen remains unidentified. The PCR was carried out with 60 Vbeta primers and 13 Jbeta primers. TCRdb's table, derived via immunoSEQ multiplex PCR, lists solely in-frame clones and lacks some. The sample yields 100,000 to 150,000 clones, around 75% seen once. Regarding the study as a whole: When presence/absence was analysed, sequencing depth was taken to be roughly uniform across donors. Reportedly, cytomegalovirus status was diagnosed with high sensitivity and specificity.

The CDR3 spans 15 residues. V was trimmed by 5 bases and J by 3 bases, leaving 13 bases between them. Germline CDR1 reads MGHRA; CDR2 reads YSYEKL. The sequenced material came from PBMCs. This TCR was sampled from a woman aged 45 to 65 in good health and CMV-seropositive. The V and J genes are TRBV4-1 and TRBJ2-2, with D perhaps TRBD2 (5 bases). CDR3 region: CASSTFGLDTGELFF. The DNA of the CDR3 is TGCGCCAGCAGCACTTTTGGACTTGACACCGGGGAGCTGTTTTTT.